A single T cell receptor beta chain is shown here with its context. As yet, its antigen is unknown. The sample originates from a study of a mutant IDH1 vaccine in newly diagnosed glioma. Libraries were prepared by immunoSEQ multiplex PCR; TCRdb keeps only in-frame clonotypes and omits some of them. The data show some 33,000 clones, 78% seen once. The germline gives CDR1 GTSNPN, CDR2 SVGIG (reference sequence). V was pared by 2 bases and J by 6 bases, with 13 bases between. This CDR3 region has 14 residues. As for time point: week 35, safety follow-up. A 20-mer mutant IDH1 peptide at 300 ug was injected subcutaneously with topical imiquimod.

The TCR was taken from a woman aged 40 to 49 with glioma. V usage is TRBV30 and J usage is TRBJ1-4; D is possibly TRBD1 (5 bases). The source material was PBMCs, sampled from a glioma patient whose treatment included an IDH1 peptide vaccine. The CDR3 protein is CAWSTRGGDEKLFF. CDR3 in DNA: TGTGCCTGGAGTACCCGTGGGGGGGATGAAAAACTGTTTTTT.